The rows below give T cell receptor beta chains drawn from one sample of a study of OX40 agonist ivuxolimab in advanced cancers. Produced via immunoSEQ multiplex PCR; TCRdb's table is partial and in-frame only. Of tens of thousands of clones in the sample, 80% to 90% are singletons; the top ten hold about 9.4%. Sequences were derived from CD4+ or CD8+ T cells sorted from blood, sampled in a trial of the OX40 agonist ivuxolimab. All receptors come from an adult with an advanced solid tumor such as melanoma, head and neck, liver or kidney cancer. The CDR3 runs from the conserved cysteine through the conserved F or W. D genes are given only for firm matches. Part of the rows lack a size; the others show once, few, many or a class for expanded clones.

.	.	14	TRBJ2-1	TRBV11-3	TGTGCCAGCAGCCCCCGCGGTGGAATCAATGAGCAGTTCTTC	CASSPRGGINEQFF
.	.	15	TRBJ2-1	TRBV10-3	TGTGCCATCAGCTCACCAAGGAGCTCCTACAATGAGCAGTTCTTC	CAISSPRSSYNEQFF
.	TRBD1	15	TRBJ2-7	TRBV7-2	TGTGCCAGCAGCTTAGTTACAGGGGGAATGTACGAGCAGTACTTC	CASSLVTGGMYEQYF
.	TRBD1	15	TRBJ1-3	TRBV12-5	TGTGCTAGTGGTTTGGGGACAGGTTCTGGAAACACCATATATTTT	CASGLGTGSGNTIYF
.	.	17	TRBJ1-6	TRBV27	TGTGCCAGCAGTTTTAACGGGGCCAGGACCGCGAATTCACCCCTCCACTTT	CASSFNGARTANSPLHF
.	.	18	TRBJ2-5	TRBV4-3	TGCGCCAGCAGCCAAGGCGCGTCGCGGGACACTGGGGGAGAGACCCAGTACTTC	CASSQGASRDTGGETQYF
.	TRBD2	18	TRBJ2-7	TRBV5-4	TGTGCCAGCAGCTCATACCTAGCGGGGACGACCAGCTCCTACGAGCAGTACTTC	CASSSYLAGTTSSYEQYF
.	.	16	TRBJ2-1	TRBV7-3	TGTGCCAGCAGCTTAGGAGGGGACCTCTCCTACAATGAGCAGTTCTTC	CASSLGGDLSYNEQFF
.	.	14	TRBJ2-1	TRBV5-1	TGCGCCAGCAGCTTGGAGCCAGTCTACAATGAGCAGTTCTTC	CASSLEPVYNEQFF
.	.	14	TRBJ2-3	TRBV18	TGTGCCAGCTCACCTTCAGGTCGCACAGATACGCAGTATTTT	CASSPSGRTDTQYF
.	TRBD1	16	TRBJ2-7	TRBV2	TGTGCCAGCAGTGAAGCGCGGACAGGGGGCTTCTACGAGCAGTACTTC	CASSEARTGGFYEQYF
.	TRBD2	15	TRBJ2-7	TRBV5-5	TGTGCCAGCTGGGCTAGCGGGAGGTATGCCTACGAGCAGTACTTC	CASWASGRYAYEQYF
.	.	16	TRBJ2-1	TRBV11-2	TGTGCCAGCAGCCTAAACTGGGCGTCCCCCTACAATGAGCAGTTCTTC	CASSLNWASPYNEQFF
.	TRBD1	15	TRBJ1-4	TRBV7-2	TGTGCCAGCAGCTTCGCGGGACAGGGGAATGAAAAACTGTTTTTT	CASSFAGQGNEKLFF
once	.	14	TRBJ2-7	TRBV6-5	TGTGCCAGCAGTTACTCGGGGACGGACTACGAGCAGTACTTC	CASSYSGTDYEQYF
.	TRBD1	15	TRBJ2-2	TRBV7-9	TGTGCCAGCAGCTTACTAGGGGGCAACACCGGGGAGCTGTTTTTT	CASSLLGGNTGELFF
.	.	14	TRBJ1-1	TRBV19	TGTGCCAGTAGTATAGGAGGTTCGAACACTGAAGCTTTCTTT	CASSIGGSNTEAFF
.	.	13	TRBJ2-5	TRBV6-1	TGTGCCAGCAGTCAGGATTTCCAAGAGACCCAGTACTTC	CASSQDFQETQYF
.	TRBD1	15	TRBJ1-1	TRBV11-2	TGTGCCAGCAGCTTAGCAACAGGGGGGGTTACTGAAGCTTTCTTT	CASSLATGGVTEAFF
.	TRBD2	14	TRBJ2-7	TRBV7-2	TGTGCCAGCAGCTTTAGCGGGAGGTCCTACGAGCAGTACTTC	CASSFSGRSYEQYF
.	.	13	TRBJ2-1	TRBV27	TGTGCCAGCAGTTTACAGTCCAGGAATGAGCAGTTCTTC	CASSLQSRNEQFF
.	.	15	TRBJ1-2	TRBV5-1	TGCGCCAGCAGCTTAAACGGGCAGCCTAACTATGGCTACACCTTC	CASSLNGQPNYGYTF
.	.	16	TRBJ1-1	TRBV10-3	TGTGCCATCAGTGAGACCGAAGGAGGGGGGGCGCTGGGAGCTTTCTTT	CAISETEGGGALGAFF
.	TRBD2	16	TRBJ2-3	TRBV4-3	TGCGCCAGCAGCCAAGGACTAGCGGGAGCTGGAGATACGCAGTATTTT	CASSQGLAGAGDTQYF
.	.	12	TRBJ1-1	TRBV7-2	TGTGCCAGCAGCTTAACTAGGACTGAAGCTTTCTTT	CASSLTRTEAFF
.	.	13	TRBJ1-2	TRBV7-3	TGTGCCAGCAGCTTAGATTATTTCTATGGCTACACCTTC	CASSLDYFYGYTF
.	TRBD2	19	TRBJ2-5	TRBV5-4	TGTGCCAGCAGCTTGTCGACTAGCGGGGGCCAATATTCTCCAGAGACCCAGTACTTC	CASSLSTSGGQYSPETQYF
.	.	14	TRBJ2-1	TRBV29-1	TGCAGCGCCTTAGACACGAGCTCCTACAATGAGCAGTTCTTC	CSALDTSSYNEQFF
.	TRBD2	19	TRBJ2-2	TRBV4-3	TGCGCCAGCAGCCAAGGAATGCTAGCGGGGGGGCTGGGCACCGGGGAGCTGTTTTTT	CASSQGMLAGGLGTGELFF
.	.	13	TRBJ2-7	TRBV7-2	TGTGCCAGCAGCTTAGGCCGGGACCACGAGCAGTACTTC	CASSLGRDHEQYF
.	.	14	TRBJ2-3	TRBV2	TGTGCCAGCAGTGAAGCGCTCAGCTCGGATACGCAGTATTTT	CASSEALSSDTQYF
.	TRBD2	15	TRBJ2-3	TRBV25-1	TGTGCCAGCAGAAGGACTAGCGGGAGTGGAGATACGCAGTATTTT	CASRRTSGSGDTQYF
.	.	16	TRBJ1-6	TRBV2	TGTGCCAGCAGCGAGCGGTGGGGCGGGGATAATTCACCCCTCCACTTT	CASSERWGGDNSPLHF
.	.	16	TRBJ2-7	TRBV29-1	TGCAGCGTTGAAGTGAGAAGAACGTTGAGCTCCTACGAGCAGTACTTC	CSVEVRRTLSSYEQYF
.	TRBD2	17	TRBJ2-3	TRBV19	TGTGCCAGTAGTCCGAGGACTAGCGGGAGAAGCACAGATACGCAGTATTTT	CASSPRTSGRSTDTQYF
medium-sized	TRBD1	14	TRBJ2-7	TRBV27	TGTGCCAGCAGTTCCTCGGGACAGTCCTACGAGCAGTACTTC	CASSSSGQSYEQYF
.	TRBD2	17	TRBJ2-2	TRBV7-2	TGTGCCAGCAGCTTAGAGGCTAGCGGGAGTCGCACCGGGGAGCTGTTTTTT	CASSLEASGSRTGELFF
.	.	12	TRBJ1-1	TRBV6-6	TGTGCCAGCACCTTCTCGGTCGCTGAAGCTTTCTTT	CASTFSVAEAFF
few	TRBD2	17	TRBJ2-2	TRBV4-1	TGCGCCAGCAGCGATTCGTTAGCGGGTACATACACCGGGGAGCTGTTTTTT	CASSDSLAGTYTGELFF
.	TRBD2	15	TRBJ2-1	TRBV5-1	TGCGCCAGCAGCCTATCTAGCGGGTCCTACAATGAGCAGTTCTTC	CASSLSSGSYNEQFF
.	TRBD1	16	TRBJ1-1	TRBV10-1	TGCGCCAGCAGTGAGTCGACAGGGGAGAGGGACACTGAAGCTTTCTTT	CASSESTGERDTEAFF
.	.	12	TRBJ1-1	TRBV6-5	TGTGCCAGCAGGGGCAAAGGATTTGAAGCTTTCTTT	CASRGKGFEAFF
.	.	15	TRBJ1-2	TRBV10-2	TGCGCCAGCAGTGAGTCGCAGATGACTAACTATGGCTACACCTTC	CASSESQMTNYGYTF
.	.	14	TRBJ1-6	TRBV7-9	TGTGCCAGCAGCCCACCGGGATCTAATTCACCCCTCCACTTT	CASSPPGSNSPLHF
.	.	12	TRBJ2-7	TRBV10-3	TGTGCCATCAGTGAGGCGAGCTACGAGCAGTACTTC	CAISEASYEQYF
once	.	15	TRBJ2-5	TRBV7-3	TGTGCCAGCAGCGCCGATGGGACGGGAAAAGAGACCCAGTACTTC	CASSADGTGKETQYF
.	.	15	TRBJ2-7	TRBV5-6	TGTGCCAGCAGCTATTTAGGGATACAGCTCTACGAGCAGTACTTC	CASSYLGIQLYEQYF
.	.	15	TRBJ1-2	TRBV5-1	TGCGCCAGCAGCTCCGGCGGAGGGATCGACTATGGCTACACCTTC	CASSSGGGIDYGYTF
medium-sized	TRBD1	13	TRBJ1-1	TRBV30	TGTGCCTTCGACAGGGGGGTGAACACTGAAGCTTTCTTT	CAFDRGVNTEAFF
.	TRBD2	17	TRBJ2-3	TRBV4-3	TGCGCCAGCAGCGAGGAGCGGGAGTTCAGGGGCACAGATACGCAGTATTTT	CASSEEREFRGTDTQYF
.	.	17	TRBJ1-2	TRBV4-2	TGTGCCAGCAGCCAAGATCTGAGGGGTTTCGTAAACTATGGCTACACCTTC	CASSQDLRGFVNYGYTF
.	TRBD1	16	TRBJ1-3	TRBV9	TGTGCCAGCAGCGTAGTAGGGACAGGGACTGGAAACACCATATATTTT	CASSVVGTGTGNTIYF
.	TRBD1	15	TRBJ1-4	TRBV7-9	TGTGCCAGCAGCCCCGGACAGGGGAGGAATGAAAAACTGTTTTTT	CASSPGQGRNEKLFF
.	TRBD1	15	TRBJ2-7	TRBV7-9	TGTGCCAGCAGCGGGTGGGACAGGGGGGGAGGCGAGCAGTACTTC	CASSGWDRGGGEQYF
.	TRBD2	17	TRBJ2-3	TRBV13	TGTGCCAGCAGCCCGGGACTAGCGGGAGAGAGGGCAGATACGCAGTATTTT	CASSPGLAGERADTQYF
.	.	12	TRBJ2-1	TRBV11-3	TGTGCCAGCGCCTTCATTTACAATGAGCAGTTCTTC	CASAFIYNEQFF
.	.	15	TRBJ1-2	TRBV15	TGTGCCACCAGCAGATCAGGGGACGGCGACTATGGCTACACCTTC	CATSRSGDGDYGYTF
once	TRBD1	14	TRBJ1-6	TRBV19	TGTGCCAGTAGTCTTCGGGACAGGGATTCACCCCTCCACTTT	CASSLRDRDSPLHF